This T cell receptor beta chain derives from a study of cytomegalovirus exposure and HLA in healthy donors. The donors were members of the roughly 120-subject validation cohort (separate from the roughly 670-subject first cohort). Comments on this clone: What it binds is unknown.

The study, taken as a whole, reports: Reported performance of the classifier showed diagnosis of cytomegalovirus status with high specificity and sensitivity. According to the study, around 180 TCR beta chains were cytomegalovirus-associated. Most sequenced TCRs were rare (though some public TCRs occurred in many donors).

The CDR3 consists of 13 residues. Germline lookup yields CDR1 LNHDA and CDR2 SQIVND (reference sequence). V lost 10 bases, J lost 7 bases, and 10 bases stayed unmatched. Method: immunoSEQ multiplex PCR; TCRdb's copy keeps in-frame clones and lacks some. The table records about 130,000 clones, 75% to 90% of them present only once. The chain joins TRBV19 to TRBJ1-5; 7 bases fit TRBD1. Sequencing was done on a sample of PBMCs. The receptor comes from a woman younger than 35 in good health and CMV-seronegative. CDR3 in DNA: TGTGCCACTATTGACAGGGACGGCCAGCCCCAGCATTTT. This encodes CATIDRDGQPQHF. The full variable domain, in which reference TRBV19 and TRBJ1-5 provide the parts outside the CDR3, is DGGITQSPKYLFRKEGQNVTLSCEQNLNHDAMYWYRQDPGQGLRLIYYSQIVNDFQKGDIAEGYSVSREKKESFPLTVTSAQKNPTAFYLCATIDRDGQPQHFGDGTRLSIL.